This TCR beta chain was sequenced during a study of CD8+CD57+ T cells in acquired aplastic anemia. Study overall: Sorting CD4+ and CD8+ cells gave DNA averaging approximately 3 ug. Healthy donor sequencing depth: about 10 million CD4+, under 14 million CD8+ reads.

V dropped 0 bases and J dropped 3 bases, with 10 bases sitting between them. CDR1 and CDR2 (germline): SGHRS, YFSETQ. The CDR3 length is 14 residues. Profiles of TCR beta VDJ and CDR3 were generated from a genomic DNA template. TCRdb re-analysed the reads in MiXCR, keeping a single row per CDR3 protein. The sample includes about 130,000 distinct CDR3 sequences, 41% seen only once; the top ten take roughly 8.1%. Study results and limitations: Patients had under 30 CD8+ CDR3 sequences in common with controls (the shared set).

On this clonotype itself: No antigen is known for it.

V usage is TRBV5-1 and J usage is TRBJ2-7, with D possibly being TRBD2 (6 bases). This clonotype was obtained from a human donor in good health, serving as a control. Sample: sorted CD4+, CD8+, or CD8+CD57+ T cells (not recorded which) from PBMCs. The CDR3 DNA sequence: TGCGCCAGCAGCTTGGATGCGGGAAACTACGAGCAGTACGTC. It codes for CASSLDAGNYEQYV.